The T cell receptor beta chain described here comes from a study of cytotoxic CD8 clonotypes in ibrutinib-treated CLL. Overall study: Among the samples, the mean was roughly 260,000 productive templates and over 90,000 productive rearrangements.

Here immunoSEQ multiplex PCR was the method, and the copy in TCRdb shows in-frame clones only, minus some. The data show about 130,000 clones, around 80% seen once. The CDR3 runs to 14 residues. The V gene end was trimmed by 6 bases and the J gene end by 6 bases; junction bases not matched to a gene: 4. Germline lookup yields CDR1 MGHRA and CDR2 YSYEKL. V and J are TRBV4-1 and TRBJ2-7; 14 positions agree with TRBD2. The sequence was obtained from a human donor with chronic lymphocytic leukemia. The specimen was PBMCs, collected after 12 months of ibrutinib treatment. The CDR3 here is CASRPGLAGAEQYF. For the CDR3, the DNA is TGCGCCAGCAGGCCGGGACTAGCGGGAGCCGAGCAGTACTTC.